Listed here are 26 T cell receptor beta chains from one sample, sequenced in a study of blood T cell repertoires in COVID-19. Profiled with immunoSEQ multiplex PCR; TCRdb holds only in-frame clones, not every one. The sample has 100,000 to 120,000 clones, about 85% seen once. The sequencing sample was made of peripheral blood. Every receptor here comes from a human donor in a cohort sampled during active COVID-19.

The chain recombines TRBV5-6 with TRBJ2-1; 8 positions match TRBD2. The ends lost 3 bases at V and 0 bases at J; junction bases unmatched: 8. Germline lookup yields CDR1 SGHDT and CDR2 YYEEEE. This CDR3 has 17 residues. CDR3 sequence reads: CASSYRSGGSSYNEQFF. The CDR3 DNA follows: TGTGCCAGCAGCTACCGGTCGGGGGGGAGCTCCTACAATGAGCAGTTCTTC.

The rearrangement joins TRBV18 to TRBJ2-6; D remains unclear. CDR3 size: 15 residues. V was pared by 0 bases and J by 0 bases, with 3 bases between. Germline V gene sequence: CDR1 KGHSH, CDR2 LQKENI. CDR3 DNA sequence: TGTGCCAGCTCACCACCCAGCTCTGGGGCCAACGTCCTGACTTTC. Translating it yields CASSPPSSGANVLTF.

The V call is TRBV7-2, the J call TRBJ1-1, with 7 nucleotides matching TRBD1. The germline gives CDR1 SGHTA, CDR2 FQGNSA. Trimming removed 0 bases from V and 10 bases from J; junction bases left unmatched: 14. This CDR3 has 16 residues. The CDR3 coding sequence is TGTGCCAGCAGCTTAGCCCCGTCGACAGGGCTGGTGGGAGCTTTCTTT. This encodes CASSLAPSTGLVGAFF.

The CDR3 sequence: CASSESQGQGPYNEQFF. Here the CDR3 DNA reads TGTGCCAGCAGTGAATCCCAGGGACAGGGACCCTACAATGAGCAGTTCTTC. This chain uses TRBV25-1 with TRBJ2-1; 9 nucleotides match TRBD1. J lost 2 bases, V lost 1 base, and 6 bases had no gene match. Per germline, CDR1 MGHDK and CDR2 SYGVNS. The CDR3 totals 17 residues.

CDR3 in amino acids: CASSLGTGISYEQYF. Here the CDR3 DNA reads TGTGCCAGCAGCTTGGGGACAGGGATCTCCTACGAGCAGTACTTC. The rearrangement uses TRBV5-5 and TRBJ2-7; 8 bases map to TRBD1. The germline V gene has CDR1 SGHKS and CDR2 YYEKEE (reference sequence). Trimming took 0 bases from V and 0 from J; bases not matched to a gene: 2. This CDR3 comprises 15 residues.

The chain links TRBV27 to TRBJ2-7; 10 bases line up with TRBD1. V was pared by 6 bases and J by 6 bases, with 2 bases of the junction left unmatched. Germline loops: CDR1 MNHEY, CDR2 SMNVEV (reference sequence). The CDR3 length is 12 residues. This CDR3 reads CASRTGGGEQYF. The CDR3 DNA reads TGTGCCAGCAGGACAGGGGGCGGCGAGCAGTACTTC.

This chain uses TRBV10-3 with TRBJ1-2, with 7 bases that match TRBD1. Germline V gene lookup returns CDR1 ENHRY and CDR2 SYGVKD. The CDR3 is made up of 15 amino acids. V lost 5 bases and J lost 7; bases outside the gene matches: 13. The CDR3 is CAISLRGQNGGGYTF. The CDR3 nucleotides are TGTGCCATCAGTCTTCGGGGACAGAACGGGGGTGGCTACACCTTC.

This clone was recorded once. The chain couples TRBV4-2 to TRBJ2-2; D gene unclear. V dropped 0 bases and J dropped 6 bases, with 8 bases sitting between them. The CDR3 totals 14 residues. Germline V gene sequence: CDR1 LGHNA, CDR2 YNFKEQ. Written as DNA, the CDR3 is TGTGCCAGCAGCCAAGATCGTTTCTCCGGGGAGCTGTTTTTT. Residues: CASSQDRFSGELFF.

The rearrangement joins TRBV29-1 to TRBJ2-3; D might be TRBD2 (5 bases). CDR3 length: 12 residues. V was clipped by 6 bases and J by 2 bases, with 9 bases between them. Germline V gene sequence: CDR1 SQVTM, CDR2 ANQGSEA. The CDR3 coding sequence is TGCAGCGTAGACTATTTCACAGATACGCAGTATTTT. Translation: CSVDYFTDTQYF.

The CDR3 DNA sequence: TGTGCCAGCAGTGGCGCAAGAGGGCAGAATGAAAAACTGTTTTTT. Amino acids: CASSGARGQNEKLFF. The gene calls are TRBV6-6 and TRBJ1-4; no clear D gene. The germline V gene has CDR1 MNHNY and CDR2 SVGAGI (reference sequence). The CDR3 loop spans 15 amino acids. Trimming pared 5 bases from V and 5 bases from J, leaving 15 bases between.

This sequence joins TRBV18 and TRBJ2-1; D gene uncertain. V was pared by 3 bases and J by 8 bases, with 8 bases between. The CDR3 consists of 12 residues. Germline V gene data show CDR1 as KGHSH and CDR2 as LQKENI. The CDR3 nucleotides read TGTGCCAGCTCACCCCCTACCCATGAGCAGTTCTTC. It translates to CASSPPTHEQFF.

The V and J genes are TRBV6-2 or TRBV6-3 and TRBJ2-7; D possibly corresponds to TRBD2 (6 bases). The CDR3 loop spans 19 amino acids. CDR1 and CDR2 from the germline V gene are MNHEY and SVGEGT. V was pared by 2 bases and J by 3 bases, with 26 bases between. CDR3 nucleotides: TGTGCCAGCAGTTACGGTCGCCGGGAGTTTTGGTCACCGAACTACGAGCAGTACTTC. Its protein product is CASSYGRREFWSPNYEQYF.

The sample holds one count of this clone. The chain couples TRBV7-9 to TRBJ2-1; TRBD2 matches at 10 bases. After removal of 0 bases from V and 6 bases from J, the junction contained 5 bases not matched to a gene. The CDR3 sequence is 16 residues long. The germline V gene encodes CDR1 SEHNR and CDR2 FQNEAQ (reference sequence). The CDR3 DNA follows: TGTGCCAGCAGCTTAGCGTGGGCTAGCGGGAGCAATGAGCAGTTCTTC. Residues: CASSLAWASGSNEQFF.

This clone was seen more than once but under ten times. The chain has TRBV6-2 or TRBV6-3 and TRBJ1-1; possible D gene TRBD1, 6 bases. The CDR3 has 14 amino acids. The V and J ends lost 0 bases and 4 bases respectively, with 9 bases between them. CDR1 is MNHEY, CDR2 SVGEGT, per germline. CDR3 bases: TGTGCCAGCAGTTACTCCACAGGGCCCACTGAAGCTTTCTTT. As protein: CASSYSTGPTEAFF.

The J gene is TRBJ1-3, the V gene TRBV15, with D possibly matching TRBD1 (5 bases). Germline V CDR1 and CDR2: LNHNV, YYDKDF (reference sequence). The V and J ends lost 1 base and 8 bases respectively, with 12 bases between them. This CDR3 comprises 14 residues. CDR3 nucleotide sequence: TGTGCCACCAGCAGAGGCCAGGGATCTGACACCATATATTTT. It yields the protein CATSRGQGSDTIYF.

This chain connects TRBV24-1 to TRBJ1-1, with D perhaps TRBD1 (6 bases). The germline gives CDR1 KGHDR, CDR2 SFDVKD. The CDR3 spans 14 residues. V was trimmed by 5 bases and J by 1 base, leaving 10 bases between them. The CDR3 region has the DNA TGTGCCACCAGTGCAGGACAGACGAACACTGAAGCTTTCTTT. Its protein is CATSAGQTNTEAFF.

The chain links TRBV28 to TRBJ1-2; tentatively, D is TRBD1 (6 bases). Germline V gene lookup returns CDR1 MDHEN and CDR2 SYDVKM. The CDR3 totals 13 residues. V lost 4 bases, J lost 8 bases, and 14 bases lay in between. The CDR3 sequence is CASSSPQGTGYTF. The CDR3 DNA reads TGTGCCAGCAGTTCACCCCAGGGGACGGGCTACACCTTC.

The V gene is TRBV5-1, the J gene TRBJ2-3; possible D gene TRBD2, 5 bases. Germline values: CDR1 SGHRS, CDR2 YFSETQ. V dropped 1 base and J dropped 2 bases, with 11 bases sitting between them. The CDR3 has 15 amino acids. The CDR3 protein is CASSLRRTYTDTQYF. DNA of the CDR3: TGCGCCAGCAGCTTGAGACGGACTTACACAGATACGCAGTATTTT.

The V and J genes are TRBV6-5 and TRBJ1-2; 11 bases match TRBD1. The CDR3 length is 13 residues. Losses at the gene ends were 7 bases for V and 8 bases for J; bases not matched to a gene: 6. Germline-derived CDR1 and CDR2 are MNHEY and SVGAGI. The CDR3 loop is CASILDRGRGYTF. The CDR3 nucleotides are TGTGCCAGCATTCTGGACAGGGGGCGAGGCTACACCTTC.

This rearrangement joins TRBV2 to TRBJ1-4; no reliable D call. Germline V gene sequence: CDR1 SNHLY, CDR2 FYNNEI. The germline V and J ends were trimmed by 7 bases and 10 bases, with 13 bases remaining between them. This CDR3 has 12 amino acids. The CDR3 region is CASTGREGKLFF. In DNA form, the CDR3 reads TGTGCCAGCACCGGACGGGAGGGAAAACTGTTTTTT.

The gene calls are TRBV6-5 and TRBJ1-4; D ambiguous. The V gene's germline CDR1 is MNHEY and CDR2 SVGAGI. V was shortened by 5 bases and J by 4 bases, with 8 bases between the two germline ends. The CDR3 consists of 13 residues. The CDR3 loop is CASSPTRNEKLFF. CDR3 DNA: TGTGCCAGCAGTCCAACGCGTAATGAAAAACTGTTTTTT.

The chain recombines TRBV6-5 with TRBJ1-6, with D possibly being TRBD1 (6 bases). V shed 5 bases and J shed 14 bases, with 16 bases lying between them. Germline CDR1 reads MNHEY; CDR2 reads SVGAGI. The CDR3 spans 13 residues. The CDR3 DNA reads as TGTGCCAGCAGTCCCTTGGACAGACTCTCCCTCCACTTT. It encodes CASSPLDRLSLHF.

The J gene is TRBJ2-1, the V gene TRBV7-6; 7 bases map to TRBD1. Germline trimming cut 1 base from V and 5 bases from J; bases unmatched to any gene: 8. The germline CDR1 and CDR2 sequences are SGHVS and FNYEAQ. This CDR3 contains 16 residues. Here the CDR3 DNA reads TGTGCCAGCAGCTTAGATCCCGGGACAGCGAACAATGAGCAGTTCTTC. Amino acid sequence: CASSLDPGTANNEQFF.

The chain couples TRBV12-3 or TRBV12-4 to TRBJ2-5; the D is unclear. V lost 6 bases and J lost 5, with 10 bases in between. CDR3 length equals 12 residues. The CDR3 region is CASSRSGETQYF. Here the CDR3 DNA reads TGTGCCAGCAGCCGCTCGGGTGAGACCCAGTACTTC.

The chain has TRBV7-8 and TRBJ1-5; 8 nucleotides match TRBD1. The CDR3 consists of 17 residues. The V gene's germline CDR1 is SGHVS and CDR2 FQNEAQ. After removal of 1 base from V and 6 bases from J, the junction contained 11 bases not matched to a gene. CDR3 DNA sequence: TGTGCCAGCAGCTTAGAATATGGGGGACAGGAGGGTCAGCCCCAGCATTTT. This codes for CASSLEYGGQEGQPQHF.

V gene TRBV5-1 combines with J gene TRBJ2-1; weak D call: TRBD1 (6 bases). The CDR3 length is 19 residues. V was clipped by 4 bases and J by 2 bases, with 25 bases between them. The V gene's germline CDR1 is SGHRS and CDR2 YFSETQ. The CDR3 region has the DNA TGCGCCAGCAGCGTCACCCGGATGGGGGCCCTATCCCCCTACAATGAGCAGTTCTTC. Amino acid sequence: CASSVTRMGALSPYNEQFF.